The next 15 T cell receptor beta chains were all read from a single sample in a study of identical twins (dated by TCRdb to the mid-2010s). The library was generated by 5' RACE. Sequencer: Illumina HiSeq 2000. TCRdb reprocessing: public reads trimmed at Q25 with fastp, clones called with MiXCR, in-frame beta chains kept. Each entry merges the rows of one CDR3 protein and shows their most common DNA and genes. The sample table lists just under 550,000 distinct CDR3 sequences, over 12% of them with a count of one. The ten biggest clones cover roughly 0.44% of the sample. The sample was also reused in another study, on yellow fever vaccine responses in identical twins.

The source material was CD4+ T cells sorted from blood. All receptors come from a woman aged 18-29 years in good health.

The V and J genes are TRBV2 and TRBJ2-1; the D is unclear. The V gene's germline CDR1 is SNHLY and CDR2 FYNNEI. V was trimmed by 1 base and J by 8 bases, leaving 15 bases between them. CDR3 length: 15 amino acids. The CDR3 loop reads CASSEDRLGRYEQFF. CDR3 nucleotides: TGTGCCAGCAGTGAAGATCGACTGGGTAGGTATGAGCAGTTCTTC.

The V gene is TRBV27, the J gene TRBJ2-2; no clear D gene. This CDR3 is built from 15 residues. Germline values: CDR1 MNHEY, CDR2 SMNVEV (reference sequence). Trimming left V 10 bases short and J 4 bases short, with 19 bases between. The CDR3, as DNA: TGTGCCACCTACCGACAAGGACCGATCACCGGGGAGCTGTTTTTT. Protein product: CATYRQGPITGELFF.

The J gene is TRBJ2-1, the V gene TRBV3-1, with 8 nucleotides matching TRBD2. CDR3 length: 21 residues. Germline CDR1 is LGHDT and CDR2 is YNNKEL (reference sequence). The V gene end was trimmed by 0 bases and the J gene end by 4 bases; junction bases not matched to a gene: 20. Written as DNA, the CDR3 is TGTGCCAGCAGCCAAGATAGTCGGTTTAGGCGGGAGGCTCCGGGATACAATGAGCAGTTCTTC. Residues: CASSQDSRFRREAPGYNEQFF.

This clonotype was seen a handful of times. This rearrangement joins TRBV5-1 to TRBJ2-1, with D possibly being TRBD2 (5 bases). This CDR3 is 18 amino acids long. CDR1 SGHRS and CDR2 YFSETQ come from the germline V gene. Trimming stripped 4 bases from V and 0 bases from J, with 20 bases between. The CDR3 sequence is CASSPRGGSLISYNEQFF. The CDR3 coding sequence is TGCGCCAGCAGCCCCCGGGGTGGTAGTCTAATCTCCTACAATGAGCAGTTCTTC. Using reference TRBV5-1 and TRBJ2-1 for the parts outside the CDR3, the full variable domain is KAGVTQTPRYLIKTRGQQVTLSCSPISGHRSVSWYQQTPGQGLQFLFEYFSETQRNKGNFPGRFSGRQFSNSRSEMNVSTLELGDSALYLCASSPRGGSLISYNEQFFGPGTRLTVL.

The chain carries TRBV6-1 and TRBJ2-2, with D perhaps being TRBD1 or TRBD2 (6 bases each). CDR1 and CDR2 (germline): MNHNS, SASEGT. The CDR3 is 17 amino acids. Trimming removed 0 bases at V and 3 bases at J, with 14 bases between. The CDR3 sequence: CASSEARRGTYTGELFF. The CDR3 DNA reads as TGTGCCAGCAGTGAAGCCCGGAGGGGGACATACACCGGGGAGCTGTTTTTT.

The table lists this clonotype with a few counts. The chain recombines TRBV12-3 or TRBV12-4 with TRBJ1-5; D is undetermined. CDR3 length: 13 amino acids. V was cut by 7 bases and J by 4 bases, with 11 bases left in between. This CDR3 reads CASTWGTNQPQHF. CDR3 in DNA: TGTGCCAGCACCTGGGGAACTAATCAGCCCCAGCATTTT.

The rearrangement links TRBV20-1 to TRBJ1-2; weak D call: TRBD1 (5 bases). From germline, CDR1 is DFQATT and CDR2 SNEGSKA (reference sequence). CDR3 length equals 15 residues. Trimming pared 0 bases from V and 0 bases from J, leaving 11 bases between. Written as DNA, the CDR3 is TGCAGTGCTAGAGATCTGAACAGGCCTAACTATGGCTACACCTTC. Translating gives CSARDLNRPNYGYTF.

This clonotype occurred a few times. V gene TRBV11-1 combines with J gene TRBJ2-1; possible D gene TRBD1, 5 bases. Germline assignment: CDR1 SGHAT and CDR2 FQDESV (reference sequence). Trimming cost V 5 bases and J 0 bases, with 11 bases left between them. This CDR3 has 15 amino acids. CDR3 protein: CASSPRQFSYNEQFF. In DNA, the CDR3 is TGTGCCAGCAGCCCCAGACAGTTCTCCTACAATGAGCAGTTCTTC.

This clonotype was found a few times. CDR3 bases: TGTGCCAGCAGTTTAACGGTTCCAGGGGCCAACGTCCTGACTTTC. It codes for CASSLTVPGANVLTF. The gene calls are TRBV28 and TRBJ2-6; D unclear. This CDR3 region has 15 residues. Germline V lookup: CDR1 MDHEN, CDR2 SYDVKM. Trimming cost V 2 bases and J 4 bases, with 9 bases left between them. Supplemented by reference TRBV28 and TRBJ2-6, the full variable domain reads DVKVTQSSRYLVKRTGEKVFLECVQDMDHENMFWYRQDPGLGLRLIYFSYDVKMKEKGDIPEGYSVSREKKERFSLILESASTNQTSMYLCASSLTVPGANVLTFGAGSRLTVL.

Here the CDR3 DNA reads TGTGCCAGCAGCCCACCGGGCAACTCTGGAAACACCATATATTTT. Its protein is CASSPPGNSGNTIYF. The J gene is TRBJ1-3, the V gene TRBV12-3 or TRBV12-4; the D is unclear. The CDR3 is 15 residues long. The germline V and J ends were trimmed by 6 bases and 0 bases, with 12 bases remaining between them.

This clonotype has only a few counts. The J gene is TRBJ1-1, the V gene TRBV14, with a possible D match to TRBD1 (5 bases). There are 14 residues in the CDR3. The V and J ends lost 4 bases and 1 base respectively, with 10 bases between them. CDR1 and CDR2 (germline): SGHDN, FVKESK. This chain's CDR3 is CASSLLTGNTEAFF. The CDR3 DNA reads as TGTGCCAGCAGCCTTTTAACAGGGAACACTGAAGCTTTCTTT.

This clonotype has more than one count but fewer than ten. V is TRBV27 and J is TRBJ2-1; D remains ambiguous. The CDR3 is 15 amino acids. The V gene lost 4 bases and the J gene lost 3 bases, with 13 bases spanning the gap. Germline CDR1 and CDR2: MNHEY and SMNVEV (reference sequence). The CDR3: CASSSLETRYNEQFF. The DNA for the CDR3 is TGTGCCAGCAGTTCCCTCGAAACCCGCTACAATGAGCAGTTCTTC.

This clonotype has a count of ten or more. The chain links TRBV5-6 to TRBJ2-5; D may correspond to TRBD1 or TRBD2 (5 bases each). This CDR3 comprises 16 residues. V shed 1 base and J shed 5 bases, with 18 bases lying between them. CDR1 and CDR2 from the germline V gene are SGHDT and YYEEEE. The CDR3: CASSLLLEGKTETQYF. The CDR3 bases are TGTGCCAGCAGCTTGTTGTTAGAGGGGAAAACGGAGACCCAGTACTTC.

The gene calls are TRBV20-1 and TRBJ1-3; maybe TRBD1 (5 bases). The germline V and J ends were trimmed by 6 bases and 0 bases, with 18 bases remaining between them. This CDR3 has 16 residues. From germline, CDR1 is DFQATT and CDR2 SNEGSKA (reference sequence). CDR3 coding DNA: TGCAGTGCCACCCTATCTGGACACTACTCTGGAAACACCATATATTTT. Its protein product is CSATLSGHYSGNTIYF.

This clonotype was recorded at least ten times. The V and J genes are TRBV5-1 and TRBJ2-3; 12 bases are a match to TRBD2. Germline CDR1 and CDR2: SGHRS and YFSETQ. V lost 0 bases and J lost 0; bases outside the gene matches: 2. The CDR3 runs 17 residues. This chain's CDR3 is CASSLAGTSGSTDTQYF. The CDR3 DNA follows: TGCGCCAGCAGCTTGGCAGGGACTAGCGGGAGCACAGATACGCAGTATTTT. The full variable domain, its missing parts supplied by reference TRBV5-1 and TRBJ2-3, is KAGVTQTPRYLIKTRGQQVTLSCSPISGHRSVSWYQQTPGQGLQFLFEYFSETQRNKGNFPGRFSGRQFSNSRSEMNVSTLELGDSALYLCASSLAGTSGSTDTQYFGPGTRLTVL.